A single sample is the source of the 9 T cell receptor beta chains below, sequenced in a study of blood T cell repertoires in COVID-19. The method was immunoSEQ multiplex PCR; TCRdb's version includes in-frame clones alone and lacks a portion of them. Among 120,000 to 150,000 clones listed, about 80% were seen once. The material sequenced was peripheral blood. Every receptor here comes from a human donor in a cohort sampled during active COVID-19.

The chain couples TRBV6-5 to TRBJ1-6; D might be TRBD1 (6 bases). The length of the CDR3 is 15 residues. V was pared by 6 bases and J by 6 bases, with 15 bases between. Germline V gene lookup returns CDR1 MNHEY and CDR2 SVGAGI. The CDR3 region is CASRRGGARNSPLHF. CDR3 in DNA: TGTGCCAGCAGGAGGGGGGGGGCTCGTAATTCACCCCTCCACTTT.

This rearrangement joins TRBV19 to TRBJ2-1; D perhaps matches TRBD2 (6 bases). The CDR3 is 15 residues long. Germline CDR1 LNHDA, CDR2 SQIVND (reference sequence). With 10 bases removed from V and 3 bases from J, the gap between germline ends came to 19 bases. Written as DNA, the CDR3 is TGTGCCACCACAGTGACGGGGGATATCTACAATGAGCAGTTCTTC. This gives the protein CATTVTGDIYNEQFF.

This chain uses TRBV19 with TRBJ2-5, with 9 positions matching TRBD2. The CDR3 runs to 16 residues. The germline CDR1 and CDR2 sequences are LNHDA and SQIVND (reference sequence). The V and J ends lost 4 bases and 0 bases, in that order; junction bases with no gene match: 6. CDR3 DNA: TGTGCCAGTAGTAAGCCGGGCGGGGGGGACCAAGAGACCCAGTACTTC. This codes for CASSKPGGGDQETQYF.

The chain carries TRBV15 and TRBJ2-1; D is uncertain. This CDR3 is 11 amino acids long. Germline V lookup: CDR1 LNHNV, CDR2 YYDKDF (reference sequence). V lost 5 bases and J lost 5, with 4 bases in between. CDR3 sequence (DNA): TGTGCCACCAGCGTCAACAATGAGCAGTTCTTC. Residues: CATSVNNEQFF. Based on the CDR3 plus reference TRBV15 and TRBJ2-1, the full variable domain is DAMVIQNPRYQVTQFGKPVTLSCSQTLNHNVMYWYQQKSSQAPKLLFHYYDKDFNNEADTPDNFQSRRPNTSFCFLDIRSPGLGDTAMYLCATSVNNEQFFGPGTRLTVL.

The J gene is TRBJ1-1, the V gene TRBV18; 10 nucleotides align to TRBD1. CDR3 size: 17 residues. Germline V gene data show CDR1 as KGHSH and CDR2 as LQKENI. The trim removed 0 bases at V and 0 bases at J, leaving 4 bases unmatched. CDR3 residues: CASSPPGTGAMNTEAFF. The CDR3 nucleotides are TGTGCCAGCTCACCACCCGGGACAGGGGCGATGAACACTGAAGCTTTCTTT.

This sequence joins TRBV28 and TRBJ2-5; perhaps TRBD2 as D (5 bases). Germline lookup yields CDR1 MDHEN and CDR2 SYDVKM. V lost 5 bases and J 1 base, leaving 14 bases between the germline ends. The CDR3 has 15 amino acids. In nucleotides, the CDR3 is TGTGCCAGCAGTCAAAGCGGACCAATCCAAGAGACCCAGTACTTC. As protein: CASSQSGPIQETQYF.

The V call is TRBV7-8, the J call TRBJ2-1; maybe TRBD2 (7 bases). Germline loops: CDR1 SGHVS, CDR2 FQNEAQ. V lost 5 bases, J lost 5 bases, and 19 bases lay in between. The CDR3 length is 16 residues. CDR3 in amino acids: CASSPPRGAQNNEQFF. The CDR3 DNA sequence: TGTGCCAGCAGCCCCCCCCGGGGGGCCCAGAACAATGAGCAGTTCTTC.

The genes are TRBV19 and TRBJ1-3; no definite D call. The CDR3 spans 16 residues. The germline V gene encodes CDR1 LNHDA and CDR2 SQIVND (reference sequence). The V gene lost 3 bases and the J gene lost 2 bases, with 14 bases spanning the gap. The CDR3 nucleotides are TGTGCCAGTAGTATTCAAGGAGGAGACGCTGGAAACACCATATATTTT. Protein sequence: CASSIQGGDAGNTIYF.

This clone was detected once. CDR3 DNA sequence: TGTGCCAGCTCTCAACGCATTGTAAGCGACAGCAACACTGAAGCTTTCTTT. It specifies CASSQRIVSDSNTEAFF. The rearrangement links TRBV18 to TRBJ1-1; D is perhaps TRBD1 (5 bases). The ends were cut back, 6 bases at V and 2 bases at J, with 22 bases in the middle. The CDR3 is 17 amino acids. From germline, CDR1 is KGHSH and CDR2 LQKENI.